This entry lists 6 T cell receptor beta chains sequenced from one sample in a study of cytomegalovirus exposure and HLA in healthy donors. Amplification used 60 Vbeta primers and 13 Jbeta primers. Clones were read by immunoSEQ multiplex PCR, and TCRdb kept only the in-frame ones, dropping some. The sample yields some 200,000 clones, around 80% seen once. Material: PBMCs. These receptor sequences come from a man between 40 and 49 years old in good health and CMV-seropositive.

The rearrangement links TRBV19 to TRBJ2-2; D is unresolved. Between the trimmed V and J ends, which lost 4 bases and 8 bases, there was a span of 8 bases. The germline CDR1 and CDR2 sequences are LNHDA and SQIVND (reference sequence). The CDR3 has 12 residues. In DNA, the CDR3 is TGTGCCAGTAGTAAAATTCAGGGGGAGCTGTTTTTT. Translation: CASSKIQGELFF.

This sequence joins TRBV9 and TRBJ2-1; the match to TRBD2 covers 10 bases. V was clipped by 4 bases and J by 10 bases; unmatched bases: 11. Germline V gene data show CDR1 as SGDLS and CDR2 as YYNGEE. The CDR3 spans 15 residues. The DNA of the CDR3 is TGTGCCAGCAGCTCCCAGCGGGGGGGCCTTGGGGAGCAGTTCTTC. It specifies CASSSQRGGLGEQFF. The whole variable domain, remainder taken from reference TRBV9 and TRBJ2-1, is DSGVTQTPKHLITATGQRVTLRCSPRSGDLSVYWYQQSLDQGLQFLIQYYNGEERAKGNILERFSAQQFPDLHSELNLSSLELGDSALYFCASSSQRGGLGEQFFGPGTRLTVL.

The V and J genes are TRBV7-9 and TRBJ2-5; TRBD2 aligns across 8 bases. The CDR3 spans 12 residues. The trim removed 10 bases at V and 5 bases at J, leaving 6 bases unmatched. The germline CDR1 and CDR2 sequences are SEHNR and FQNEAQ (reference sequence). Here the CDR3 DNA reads TGTGCCACGGGGGGGGTCGGGGAGACCCAGTACTTC. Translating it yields CATGGVGETQYF.

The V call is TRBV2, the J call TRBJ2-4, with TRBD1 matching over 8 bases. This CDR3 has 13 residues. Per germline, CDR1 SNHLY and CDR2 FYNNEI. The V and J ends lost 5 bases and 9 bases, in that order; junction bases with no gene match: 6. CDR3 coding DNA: TGTGCCAGCAGTTACAGGGGGGAGGCCATTCAGTACTTC. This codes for CASSYRGEAIQYF.

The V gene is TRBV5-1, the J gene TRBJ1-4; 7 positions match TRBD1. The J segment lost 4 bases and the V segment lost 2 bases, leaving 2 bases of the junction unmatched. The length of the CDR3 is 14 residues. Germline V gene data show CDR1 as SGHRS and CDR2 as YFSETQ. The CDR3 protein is CASSLTGDNEKLFF. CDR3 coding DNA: TGCGCCAGCAGCTTAACAGGGGATAATGAAAAACTGTTTTTT.

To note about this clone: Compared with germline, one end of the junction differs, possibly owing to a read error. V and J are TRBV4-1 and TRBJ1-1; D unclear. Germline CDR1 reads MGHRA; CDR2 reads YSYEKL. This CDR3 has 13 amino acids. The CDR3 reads CACSQPWGAEAFF. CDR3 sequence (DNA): TGCGCCTGCAGCCAACCCTGGGGAGCTGAAGCTTTCTTT.